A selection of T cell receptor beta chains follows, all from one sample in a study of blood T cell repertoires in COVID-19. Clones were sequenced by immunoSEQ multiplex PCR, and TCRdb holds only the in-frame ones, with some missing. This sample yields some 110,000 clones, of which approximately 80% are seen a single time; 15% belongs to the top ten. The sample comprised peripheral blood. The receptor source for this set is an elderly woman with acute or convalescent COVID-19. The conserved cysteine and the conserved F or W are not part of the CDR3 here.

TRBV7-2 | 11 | ASSPYGISEQF
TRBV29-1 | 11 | SVEKGKNTEAF
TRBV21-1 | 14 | ASATGRGGTAGELF
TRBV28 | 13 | ASSSSTGVTGELF
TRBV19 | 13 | AASDRVALNYGYT
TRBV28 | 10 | ASKEGNAEAF
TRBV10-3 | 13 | AISGTGHENSPLH
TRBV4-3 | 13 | ASSQEGATTNRQF
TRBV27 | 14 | ASTSPRTGRQETQY
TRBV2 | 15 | ASSEALLEGRNYGYT
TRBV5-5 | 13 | ASSMTGRTNEKLF
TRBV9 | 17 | ASSVGGLAGGLRRETQY